This T cell receptor (beta chain) was retrieved from a study of shared clonotypes between healthy human individuals. Turning to the study itself: Aged 18 to 49, the donors were a couple of women and a few men.

Points from the study as a whole: Large sequencing depth failed to make sorted-subset sequencing complete, rarefaction showed.

This clone was picked up one time. Its antigen remains unknown. Other DNA sequences in the same sample also yield this CDR3. Profiled with immunoSEQ multiplex PCR; TCRdb holds only in-frame clones, not every one. This repertoire shows about 2.3 million clones, more than 80% found once; its top ten account for about 0.39%. The sequenced material came from naive CD4+ T cells from PBMCs. Documented subset: CD45RA+ positively selected. The sequence was collected from a man aged 18 to 29 in good health. Some clones in this sample may be carry-over from other donors' samples.

CDR3 nucleotide sequence: TGTGCCAGCAGCTTGGGTCTAGGGGAGGAGACCCAGTACTTC. It translates to CASSLGLGEETQYF. This chain uses TRBV5-4 with TRBJ2-5; perhaps D is TRBD1 or TRBD2 (5 bases each). CDR3 length: 14 residues. V lost 0 bases to trimming and J lost 5 bases, with 11 bases between them. Germline V gives CDR1 SGHNT, CDR2 YYREEE (reference sequence).